This T cell receptor (beta chain) was observed in a study of blood T cells in healthy people across ages. General study findings and limits: Long-lived donors exceeded aged donors in naive CD4+ cells and diversity.

Germline V lookup: CDR1 DFQATT, CDR2 SNEGSKA (reference sequence). The CDR3 spans 11 residues. V was trimmed by 5 bases and J by 1 base, leaving 5 bases between them. About this clonotype: Antigen: not known.

It was with a sample-barcoded 5' primer and a J-beta primer mix that a second PCR of roughly 7 to 12 cycles was run. TCRdb re-analysed the 5' RACE reads in MiXCR, keeping a single row per CDR3 protein. This sample has 870,000 or so distinct CDR3 sequences, with about 28% found just once. Drawing of peripheral blood yielded about 10 milliliters from each donor. Each sample used at least 6.5 million PBMCs. The TCR sequence derives from a woman older than 75 in good health. The sequencing input was blood. This sequence joins TRBV20-1 and TRBJ1-1, with unresolved D. The CDR3 sequence: CSASGNTEAFF. In nucleotides, the CDR3 is TGCAGTGCTTCAGGGAACACTGAAGCTTTCTTT.